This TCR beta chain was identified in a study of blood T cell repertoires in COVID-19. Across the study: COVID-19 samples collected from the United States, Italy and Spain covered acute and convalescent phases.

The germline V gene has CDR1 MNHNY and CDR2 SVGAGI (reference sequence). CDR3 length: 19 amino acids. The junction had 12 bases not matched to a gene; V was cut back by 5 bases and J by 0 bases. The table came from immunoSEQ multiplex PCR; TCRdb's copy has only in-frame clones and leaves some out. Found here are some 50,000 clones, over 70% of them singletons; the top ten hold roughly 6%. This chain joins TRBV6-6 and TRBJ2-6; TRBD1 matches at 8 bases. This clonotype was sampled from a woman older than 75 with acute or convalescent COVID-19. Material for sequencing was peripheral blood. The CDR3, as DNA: TGTGCCAGCAGTCAGACAGGGGCTACCGTAGACTCTGGGGCCAACGTCCTGACTTTC. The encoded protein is CASSQTGATVDSGANVLTF.